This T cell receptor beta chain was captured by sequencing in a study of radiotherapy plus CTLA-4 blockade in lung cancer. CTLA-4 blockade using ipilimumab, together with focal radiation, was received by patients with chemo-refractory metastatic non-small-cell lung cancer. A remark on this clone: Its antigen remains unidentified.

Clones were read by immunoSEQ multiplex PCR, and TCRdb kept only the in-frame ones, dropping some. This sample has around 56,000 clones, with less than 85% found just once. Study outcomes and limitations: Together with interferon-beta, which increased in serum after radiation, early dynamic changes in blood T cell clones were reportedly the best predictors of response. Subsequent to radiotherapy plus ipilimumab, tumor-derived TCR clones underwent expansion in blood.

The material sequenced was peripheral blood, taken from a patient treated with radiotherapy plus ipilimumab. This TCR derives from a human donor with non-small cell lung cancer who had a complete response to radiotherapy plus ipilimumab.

CDR3 coding DNA: TGTGCCAGCAGTTACGGGAGGGATTCCAATGAGCAGTTCTTC. It is translated as CASSYGRDSNEQFF. The V gene is TRBV6-6, the J gene TRBJ2-1, with 7 bases aligning to TRBD2. After removal of 2 bases from V and 6 bases from J, the junction contained 4 bases not matched to a gene. The CDR3 totals 14 residues. Germline values: CDR1 MNHNY, CDR2 SVGAGI (reference sequence).